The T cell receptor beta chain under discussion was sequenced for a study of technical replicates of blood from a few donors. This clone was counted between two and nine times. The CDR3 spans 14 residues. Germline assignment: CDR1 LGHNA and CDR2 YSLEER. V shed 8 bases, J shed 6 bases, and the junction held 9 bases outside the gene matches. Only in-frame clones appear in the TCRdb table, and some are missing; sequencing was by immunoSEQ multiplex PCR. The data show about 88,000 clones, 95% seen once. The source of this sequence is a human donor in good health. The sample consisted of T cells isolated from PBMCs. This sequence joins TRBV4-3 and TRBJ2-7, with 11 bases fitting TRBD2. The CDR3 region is CASPPLAGEGEQYF. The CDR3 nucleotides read TGCGCCAGCCCCCCACTAGCGGGAGAAGGCGAGCAGTACTTC.